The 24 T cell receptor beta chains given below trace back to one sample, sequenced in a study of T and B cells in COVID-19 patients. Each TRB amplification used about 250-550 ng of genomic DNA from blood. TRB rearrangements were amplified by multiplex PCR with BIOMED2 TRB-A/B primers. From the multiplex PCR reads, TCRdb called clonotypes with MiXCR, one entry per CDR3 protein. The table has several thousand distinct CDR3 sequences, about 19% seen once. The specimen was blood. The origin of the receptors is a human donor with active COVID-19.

The CDR3 is CASSSRQDNYGYTF. The CDR3 region has the DNA TGCGCCAGCAGCTCGCGACAGGACAACTATGGCTACACCTTC. The rearrangement joins TRBV5-1 to TRBJ1-2; TRBD1 is a possible D gene (6 bases). V lost 3 bases and J lost 2, with 11 bases in between. The CDR3 spans 14 residues. Per the germline V gene, CDR1 is SGHRS and CDR2 is YFSETQ.

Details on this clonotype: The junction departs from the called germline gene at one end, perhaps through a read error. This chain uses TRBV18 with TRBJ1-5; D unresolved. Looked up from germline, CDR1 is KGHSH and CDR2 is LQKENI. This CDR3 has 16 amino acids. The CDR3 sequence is CASSLPRALGNQTQHF. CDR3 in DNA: TGTGCCAGCTCCCTTCCCCGGGCCCTGGGCAATCAGACCCAGCATTTT.

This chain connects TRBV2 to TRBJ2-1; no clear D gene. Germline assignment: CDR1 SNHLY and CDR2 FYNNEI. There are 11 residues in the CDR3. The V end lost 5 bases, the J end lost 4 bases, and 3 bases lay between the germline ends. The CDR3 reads CASSQYNEQFF. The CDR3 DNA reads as TGTGCCAGCAGTCAATACAATGAGCAGTTCTTC.

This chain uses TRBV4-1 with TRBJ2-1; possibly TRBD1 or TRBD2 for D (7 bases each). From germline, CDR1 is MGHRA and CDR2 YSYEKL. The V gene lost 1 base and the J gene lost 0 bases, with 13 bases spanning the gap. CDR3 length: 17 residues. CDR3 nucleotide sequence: TGCGCCAGCAGCCAAGCGCAGGGGGGGGACTCCTACAATGAGCAGTTCTTC. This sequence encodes CASSQAQGGDSYNEQFF.

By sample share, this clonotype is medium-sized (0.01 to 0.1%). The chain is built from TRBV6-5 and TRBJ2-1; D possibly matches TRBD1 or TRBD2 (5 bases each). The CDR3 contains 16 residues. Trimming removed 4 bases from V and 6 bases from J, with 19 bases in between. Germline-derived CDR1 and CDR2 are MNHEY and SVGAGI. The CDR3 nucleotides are TGTGCCAGCAGTTCCAATACGGGACGGCTTGCCAATGAGCAGTTCTTC. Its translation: CASSSNTGRLANEQFF.

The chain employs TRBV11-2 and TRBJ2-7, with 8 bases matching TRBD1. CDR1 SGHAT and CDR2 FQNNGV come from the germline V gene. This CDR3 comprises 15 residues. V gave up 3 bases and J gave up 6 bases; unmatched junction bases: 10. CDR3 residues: CASSLLVAGTGEQYF. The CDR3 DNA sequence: TGTGCCAGCAGCTTGTTAGTCGCTGGGACAGGCGAGCAGTACTTC.

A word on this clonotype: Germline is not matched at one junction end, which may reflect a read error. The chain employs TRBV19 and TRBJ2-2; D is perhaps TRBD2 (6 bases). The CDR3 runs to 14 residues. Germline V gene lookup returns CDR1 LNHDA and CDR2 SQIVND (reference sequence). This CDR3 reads CARSSGLNTGELLF. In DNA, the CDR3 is TGTGCCAGGAGTAGCGGACTGAACACCGGGGAGCTGTTGTTT.

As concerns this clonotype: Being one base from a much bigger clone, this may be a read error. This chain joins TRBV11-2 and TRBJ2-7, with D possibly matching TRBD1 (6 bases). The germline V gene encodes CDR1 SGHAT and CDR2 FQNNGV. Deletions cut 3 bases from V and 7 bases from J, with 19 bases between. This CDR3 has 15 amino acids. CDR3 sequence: CASSLEPSSTGEQYF. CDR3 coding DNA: TGTGCCAGCAGCTTGGAGCCGAGTTCTACAGGGGAGCAGTACTTC.

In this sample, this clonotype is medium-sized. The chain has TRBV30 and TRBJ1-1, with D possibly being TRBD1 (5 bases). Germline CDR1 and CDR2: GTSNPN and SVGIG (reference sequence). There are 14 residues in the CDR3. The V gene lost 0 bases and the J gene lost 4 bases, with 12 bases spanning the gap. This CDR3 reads CAWSVHRFATEAFF. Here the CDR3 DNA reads TGTGCCTGGAGTGTACACAGGTTCGCCACTGAAGCTTTCTTT.

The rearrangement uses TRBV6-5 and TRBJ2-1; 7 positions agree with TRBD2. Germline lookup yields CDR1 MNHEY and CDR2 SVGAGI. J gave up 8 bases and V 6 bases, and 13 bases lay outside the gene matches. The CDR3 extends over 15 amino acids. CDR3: CASSLGGGSPYEQFF. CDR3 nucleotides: TGTGCCAGCAGCCTTGGGGGAGGGAGTCCGTATGAGCAGTTCTTC.

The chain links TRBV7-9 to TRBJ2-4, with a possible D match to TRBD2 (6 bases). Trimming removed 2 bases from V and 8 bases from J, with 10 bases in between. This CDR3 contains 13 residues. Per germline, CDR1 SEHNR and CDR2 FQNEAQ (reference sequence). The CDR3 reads CASSLWGDDIQYF. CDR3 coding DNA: TGTGCCAGCAGCTTATGGGGGGACGACATTCAGTACTTC.

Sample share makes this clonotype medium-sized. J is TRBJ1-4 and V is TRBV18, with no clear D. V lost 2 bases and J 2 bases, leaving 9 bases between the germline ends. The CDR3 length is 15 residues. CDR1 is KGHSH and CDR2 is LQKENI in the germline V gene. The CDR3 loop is CASSPDLPTNEKLFF. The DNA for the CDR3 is TGTGCCAGCTCACCAGATCTCCCGACTAATGAAAAACTGTTTTTT.

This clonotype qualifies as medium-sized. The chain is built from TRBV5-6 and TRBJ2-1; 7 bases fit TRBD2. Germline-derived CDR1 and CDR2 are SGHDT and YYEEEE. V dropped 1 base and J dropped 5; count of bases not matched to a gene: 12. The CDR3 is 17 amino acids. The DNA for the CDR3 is TGTGCCAGCAGCTTGCGGTCCCCAGCGGGGATCGACAATGAGCAGTTCTTC. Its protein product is CASSLRSPAGIDNEQFF.

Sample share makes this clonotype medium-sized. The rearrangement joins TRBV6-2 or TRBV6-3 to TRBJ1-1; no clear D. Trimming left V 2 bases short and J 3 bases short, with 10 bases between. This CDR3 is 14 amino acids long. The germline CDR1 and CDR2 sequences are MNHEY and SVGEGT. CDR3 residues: CASSYRATDTEAFF. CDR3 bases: TGTGCCAGCAGTTACCGAGCGACGGACACTGAAGCTTTCTTT.

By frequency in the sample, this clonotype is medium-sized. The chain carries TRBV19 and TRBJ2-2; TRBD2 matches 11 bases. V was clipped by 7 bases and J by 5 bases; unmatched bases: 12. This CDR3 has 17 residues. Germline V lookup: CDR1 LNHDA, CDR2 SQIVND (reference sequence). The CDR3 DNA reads TGTGCCAGTAAATTCTTAGCGGGAGGGCCTTTTACCGGGGAGCTGTTTTTT. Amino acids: CASKFLAGGPFTGELFF.

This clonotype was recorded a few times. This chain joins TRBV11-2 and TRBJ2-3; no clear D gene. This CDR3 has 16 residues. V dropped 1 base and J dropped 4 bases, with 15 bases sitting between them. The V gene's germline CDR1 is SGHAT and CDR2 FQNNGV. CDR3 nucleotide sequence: TGTGCCAGCAGCTTAGGCCCAGGCGTGGTAGCAGATACGCAGTATTTT. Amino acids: CASSLGPGVVADTQYF.

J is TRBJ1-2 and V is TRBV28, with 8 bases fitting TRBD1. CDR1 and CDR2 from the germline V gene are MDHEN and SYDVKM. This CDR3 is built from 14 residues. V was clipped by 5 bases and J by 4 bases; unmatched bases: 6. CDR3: CASSLTQGAYGYTF. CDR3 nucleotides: TGTGCCAGCAGTCTCACGCAGGGGGCCTATGGCTACACCTTC.

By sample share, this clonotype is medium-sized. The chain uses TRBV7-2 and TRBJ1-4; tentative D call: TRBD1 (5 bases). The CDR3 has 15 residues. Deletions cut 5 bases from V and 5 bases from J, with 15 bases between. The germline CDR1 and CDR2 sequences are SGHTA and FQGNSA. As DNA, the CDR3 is TGTGCCAGCAGCCAATGGGGGGGGGGGAATGAAAAACTGTTTTTT. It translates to CASSQWGGGNEKLFF.

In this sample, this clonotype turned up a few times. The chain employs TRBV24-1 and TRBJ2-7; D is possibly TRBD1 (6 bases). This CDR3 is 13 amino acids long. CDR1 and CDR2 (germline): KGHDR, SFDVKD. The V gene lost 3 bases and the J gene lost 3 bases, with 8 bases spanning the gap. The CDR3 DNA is TGTGCCACCAGTGATGGGACAAGCTACGAGCAGTACTTC. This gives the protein CATSDGTSYEQYF.

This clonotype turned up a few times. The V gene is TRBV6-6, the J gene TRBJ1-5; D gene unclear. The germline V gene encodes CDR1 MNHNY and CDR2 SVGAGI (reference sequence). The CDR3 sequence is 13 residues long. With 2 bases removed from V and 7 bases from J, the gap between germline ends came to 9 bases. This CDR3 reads CASSYDTRQPQHF. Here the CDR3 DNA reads TGTGCCAGCAGTTACGACACCCGACAGCCCCAGCATTTT.

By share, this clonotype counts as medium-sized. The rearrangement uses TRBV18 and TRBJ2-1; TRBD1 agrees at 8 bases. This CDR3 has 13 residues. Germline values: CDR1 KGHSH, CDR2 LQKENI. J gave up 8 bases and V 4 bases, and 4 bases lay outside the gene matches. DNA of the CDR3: TGTGCCAGCTCACGCGACAGGGGCGATGAGCAGTTCTTC. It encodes CASSRDRGDEQFF.

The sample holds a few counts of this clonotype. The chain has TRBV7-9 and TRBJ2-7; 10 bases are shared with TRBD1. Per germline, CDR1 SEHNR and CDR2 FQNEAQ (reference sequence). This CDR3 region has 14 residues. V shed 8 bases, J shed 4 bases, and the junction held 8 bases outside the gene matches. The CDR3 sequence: CASLSTGGYYEQYF. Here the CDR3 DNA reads TGTGCCAGCCTTTCGACAGGGGGCTATTACGAGCAGTACTTC.

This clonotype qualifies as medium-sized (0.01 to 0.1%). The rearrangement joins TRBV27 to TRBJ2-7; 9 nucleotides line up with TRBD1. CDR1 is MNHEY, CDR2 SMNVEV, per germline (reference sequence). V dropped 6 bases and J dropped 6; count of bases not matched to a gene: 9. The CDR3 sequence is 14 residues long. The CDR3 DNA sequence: TGTGCCAGCAGCTGGACAGGGGAGGCAGGCGAGCAGTACTTC. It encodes CASSWTGEAGEQYF.

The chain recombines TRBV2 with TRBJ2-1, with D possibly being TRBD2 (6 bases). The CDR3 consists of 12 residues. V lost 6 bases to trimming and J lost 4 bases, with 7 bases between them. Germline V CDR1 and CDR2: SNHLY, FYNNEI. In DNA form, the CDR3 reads TGTGCCAGCAGGGGGGGATACAATGAGCAGTTCTTC. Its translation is CASRGGYNEQFF. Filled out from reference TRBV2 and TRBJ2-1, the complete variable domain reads EPEVTQTPSHQVTQMGQEVILRCVPISNHLYFYWYRQILGQKVEFLVSFYNNEISEKSEIFDDQFSVERPDGSNFTLKIRSTKLEDSAMYFCASRGGYNEQFFGPGTRLTVL.